This entry describes one TCR beta chain. Its binding antigen is unknown. No base quality values were provided; no much bigger clone lies one nucleotide off. The data belong to a study of blood T cell repertoires in COVID-19 (dated by TCRdb to about 2020). For the study in its entirety: The collaborator samples originated in the United States, Italy and Spain and spanned the acute and convalescent phases of COVID-19. The prospective study material was composed of cDNA or gDNA derived from T cells, B-cell-depleted T cells, or PBMCs. Subjects who had been exposed to COVID-19, were actively infected with it, or had recovered from it provided the deeply sampled blood TCRbeta repertoires that made up the dataset. The repertoires were released in a freely available public database meant as a resource for research on the immune response to SARS-CoV-2. Samples were obtained from the ongoing ImmuneRACE study (first 160 participants) and from 950 to 1,500 subjects provided by 6 global collaborators. Nearly every sample came with metadata listing a de-identified subject ID, COVID-19 status, age in years and sex. Where available, HLA class I and class II types were obtained from metadata supplied by the sample provider rather than from assay-based typing. The full study reports these points: The quantity of clinical and demographic metadata differed by source and by participant and was supplied without curation.

Each collaborating institution followed its own protocols to collect whole blood in K2EDTA tubes. Collaborator samples were shipped for TCRbeta analysis as frozen whole blood, isolated PBMCs, or DNA extracted from either sample type. TCRbeta CDR3 regions were amplified from genomic DNA using the immunoSEQ Assay, a bias-controlled multiplex PCR. As for the authors' bioinformatics: The number of nucleated cells in each sample was estimated by amplification of reference gene primers within the assay. Sequence reads were collapsed and filtered to measure the absolute abundance of every unique TCRbeta CDR3 rearrangement. Productive Simpson clonality was computed per sample as the square root of Simpson's diversity index over productive rearrangements. TCRdb took this table from immuneACCESS and kept in-frame rearrangements with V and J called. Such tables lack part of the clones; where checked against another copy, unresolved V genes explain under half of the gap, and the rest is unexplained. D and trimming were read from the DNA, whereas the V and J calls and clone size are those reported in that table. The sample contains 200,000 or so clones, more than 75% of them found a single time. The top ten clonotypes cover 3.5% to 5% of the sample.

Sequencing used peripheral blood. This sequence was found in a man over 45 with acute or convalescent COVID-19.

The DNA sequence is as follows: TGTGCCAGCAGACCGGGACAGACTACGGTGCAGTACTTC. Its translation is CASRPGQTTVQYF. The chain links TRBV6-5 with TRBJ2-7, and TRBD1 aligns with 7 junction nucleotides. Trimming accounts for 6 bases at V and 9 bases at J, while the number of junction bases matched to no gene is 11. Including cysteine and phenylalanine, the CDR3 has 13 amino acids. The read is trimmed to its CDR3 DNA, 39 bases read in frame from base 1. The germline V gene encodes CDR1 MNHEY and CDR2 SVGAGI.